Shown below are 24 T cell receptor beta chains from a single sample sequenced in a study of OX40 agonist ivuxolimab in advanced cancers. Some clones are missing from TCRdb's copy, which holds only in-frame ones; the method was immunoSEQ multiplex PCR. The sample lists some 43,000 clones, approximately 85% occurring once. The input for sequencing was CD4+ or CD8+ T cells sorted from blood, taken in a trial of the OX40 agonist ivuxolimab. All receptors come from an adult with an advanced solid tumor such as melanoma, head and neck, liver or kidney cancer.

The chain carries TRBV25-1 and TRBJ1-1, with 8 bases fitting TRBD1. This CDR3 spans 13 amino acids. Losses at the gene ends were 7 bases for V and 2 bases for J; bases not matched to a gene: 3. In germline, CDR1 is MGHDK, CDR2 SYGVNS. CDR3 in amino acids: CASKGQGNTEAFF. The CDR3 DNA reads as TGTGCCAGCAAAGGACAGGGAAACACTGAAGCTTTCTTT.

The chain has TRBV28 and TRBJ2-1, with a possible D match to TRBD2 (5 bases). Germline loops: CDR1 MDHEN, CDR2 SYDVKM. V lost 5 bases and J lost 10, with 12 bases in between. This CDR3 is 12 amino acids long. This chain's CDR3 is CASSRFSGEQFF. The CDR3 bases are TGTGCCAGCAGTCGTTTCTCGGGGGAGCAGTTCTTC. The entire variable domain, with the rest obtained from reference TRBV28 and TRBJ2-1, is as follows: DVKVTQSSRYLVKRTGEKVFLECVQDMDHENMFWYRQDPGLGLRLIYFSYDVKMKEKGDIPEGYSVSREKKERFSLILESASTNQTSMYLCASSRFSGEQFFGPGTRLTVL.

The rearrangement uses TRBV7-9 and TRBJ1-1; 8 bases are shared with TRBD1. Germline V lookup: CDR1 SEHNR, CDR2 FQNEAQ (reference sequence). V trimming: 0 bases; J trimming: 1 base; junction bases outside the gene matches: 7. The CDR3 contains 17 residues. The CDR3 loop reads CASSLATRQGRNTEAFF. For the CDR3, the DNA is TGTGCCAGCAGCTTAGCCACCAGACAGGGGAGGAACACTGAAGCTTTCTTT.

This clone was counted a single time. The CDR3 protein is CASSFLGRNQPQHF. The CDR3 DNA is TGTGCCAGCAGCTTTCTCGGCAGGAATCAGCCCCAGCATTTT. V usage is TRBV7-2 and J usage is TRBJ1-5; D gene ambiguous. Trimming removed 3 bases from V and 4 bases from J, with 10 bases in between. Looked up from germline, CDR1 is SGHTA and CDR2 is FQGNSA. The length of the CDR3 is 14 residues. The whole variable domain, filled in from reference TRBV7-2 and TRBJ1-5, reads GAGVSQSPSNKVTEKGKDVELRCDPISGHTALYWYRQSLGQGLEFLIYFQGNSAPDKSGLPSDRFSAERTGGSVSTLTIQRTQQEDSAVYLCASSFLGRNQPQHFGDGTRLSIL.

V is TRBV7-2 and J is TRBJ1-6; D not resolved. Germline V lookup: CDR1 SGHTA, CDR2 FQGNSA. V was pared by 1 base and J by 9 bases, with 16 bases between. The CDR3 spans 16 residues. CDR3 in DNA: TGTGCCAGCAGCTTAGACCACTCCCTACCGGCTTCACCCCTCCACTTT. This sequence encodes CASSLDHSLPASPLHF.

Only a few counts were recorded for this clone. This chain connects TRBV28 to TRBJ1-1; possibly TRBD1 for D (5 bases). The V and J ends lost 5 bases and 5 bases respectively, with 12 bases between them. Looked up from germline, CDR1 is MDHEN and CDR2 is SYDVKM. CDR3 length: 13 amino acids. For the CDR3, the DNA is TGTGCCAGCAGTCTGCAGGGTTCAACTGAAGCTTTCTTT. This gives the protein CASSLQGSTEAFF. Full variable domain (missing parts from reference TRBV28 and TRBJ1-1): DVKVTQSSRYLVKRTGEKVFLECVQDMDHENMFWYRQDPGLGLRLIYFSYDVKMKEKGDIPEGYSVSREKKERFSLILESASTNQTSMYLCASSLQGSTEAFFGQGTRLTVV.

The rearrangement links TRBV11-3 to TRBJ2-1; D is perhaps TRBD2 (6 bases). V was shortened by 0 bases and J by 8 bases, with 20 bases between the two germline ends. The CDR3 length is 17 residues. Per the germline V gene, CDR1 is SGHNT and CDR2 is YENEEA. In nucleotides, the CDR3 is TGTGCCAGCAGCTTAGATCTCGGGAGCGGGTCGGGGGATGAGCAGTTCTTC. Translated: CASSLDLGSGSGDEQFF.

This chain connects TRBV7-9 to TRBJ1-3, with D perhaps matching TRBD1 (5 bases). The germline V gene has CDR1 SEHNR and CDR2 FQNEAQ (reference sequence). V was trimmed by 6 bases and J by 4 bases, leaving 10 bases between them. CDR3 length: 13 amino acids. The CDR3 spells CASRPRGGNTIYF. DNA of the CDR3: TGTGCCAGCAGGCCTAGGGGCGGAAACACCATATATTTT. The full variable domain, with the rest looked up from reference TRBV7-9 and TRBJ1-3, is DTGVSQNPRHKITKRGQNVTFRCDPISEHNRLYWYRQTLGQGPEFLTYFQNEAQLEKSRLLSDRFSAERPKGSFSTLEIQRTEQGDSAMYLCASRPRGGNTIYFGEGSWLTVV.

V is TRBV28 and J is TRBJ1-3; D unclear. Trimming pared 5 bases from V and 0 bases from J, leaving 11 bases between. The CDR3 spans 15 residues. In germline, CDR1 is MDHEN, CDR2 SYDVKM. The CDR3 nucleotides read TGTGCCAGCAGTCGGTCGGCAAGCTCTGGAAACACCATATATTTT. Translated, it gives CASSRSASSGNTIYF.

The chain carries TRBV9 and TRBJ1-4; 8 bases fit TRBD1. The CDR3 is made up of 14 amino acids. The J segment lost 5 bases and the V segment lost 3 bases, leaving 3 bases of the junction unmatched. Germline V gene lookup returns CDR1 SGDLS and CDR2 YYNGEE. CDR3 loop: CASSARTGNEKLFF. CDR3 sequence (DNA): TGTGCCAGCAGCGCGCGGACAGGGAATGAAAAACTGTTTTTT.

A word on this clone: This specimen includes other DNA sequences encoding the same CDR3. The V and J genes are TRBV9 and TRBJ1-2; D unclear. This CDR3 is built from 13 residues. V was trimmed by 0 bases and J by 0 bases, leaving 3 bases between them. Germline assignment: CDR1 SGDLS and CDR2 YYNGEE. CDR3 loop: CASSVVANYGYTF. The CDR3 region has the DNA TGTGCCAGCAGCGTAGTGGCTAACTATGGCTACACCTTC.

The gene calls are TRBV7-8 and TRBJ1-1; unclear D gene. The CDR3 loop spans 14 amino acids. The V gene lost 1 base and the J gene lost 5 bases, with 11 bases spanning the gap. CDR1 is SGHVS and CDR2 is FQNEAQ in the germline V gene. CDR3 nucleotide sequence: TGTGCCAGCAGCTTAGACAGTTTTGGGACTGAAGCTTTCTTT. This gives the protein CASSLDSFGTEAFF.

The CDR3 spells CASSESRSEQYF. DNA of the CDR3: TGCGCCAGCAGTGAGTCTCGGTCCGAGCAGTACTTC. The J gene is TRBJ2-7, the V gene TRBV10-2; no clear D. Per germline, CDR1 WSHSY and CDR2 SAAADI. This CDR3 has 12 amino acids. V lost 0 bases and J 6 bases, leaving 6 bases between the germline ends.

This chain links TRBV11-2 with TRBJ2-5, with TRBD1 matching 9 bases. This CDR3 has 14 residues. Trimming took 5 bases from V and 5 from J; bases not matched to a gene: 6. From germline, CDR1 is SGHAT and CDR2 FQNNGV. The DNA of the CDR3 is TGTGCCAGCAGCGCAGGACAGGGGCGCGAGACCCAGTACTTC. It translates to CASSAGQGRETQYF.

V usage is TRBV9 and J usage is TRBJ2-7; 14 nucleotides match TRBD2. V was clipped by 0 bases and J by 3 bases; unmatched bases: 8. The CDR3 consists of 18 residues. Germline values: CDR1 SGDLS, CDR2 YYNGEE. The CDR3 DNA is TGTGCCAGCAGCGTAGGGAGCCCCGGGACTAGCGGGAGCTACGAGCAGTACTTC. Protein: CASSVGSPGTSGSYEQYF.

The chain uses TRBV18 and TRBJ2-1; TRBD2 might be the D (5 bases). V shed 0 bases and J shed 5 bases, with 14 bases lying between them. The CDR3 consists of 16 residues. Germline CDR1 KGHSH, CDR2 LQKENI. In DNA form, the CDR3 reads TGTGCCAGCTCACCACCCAGTCACAAGAGGGACAATGAGCAGTTCTTC. It yields the protein CASSPPSHKRDNEQFF.

V usage is TRBV7-3 and J usage is TRBJ2-5; D may match TRBD1 or TRBD2 (5 bases each). The CDR3 runs to 13 residues. Germline CDR1 is SGHTA and CDR2 is FQGTGA. V shed 5 bases and J shed 4 bases, with 11 bases lying between them. The CDR3 protein is CASSPGPGETQYF. DNA of the CDR3: TGTGCCAGCAGCCCGGGACCCGGAGAGACCCAGTACTTC. The full variable domain, with the rest looked up from reference TRBV7-3 and TRBJ2-5, is GAGVSQTPSNKVTEKGKYVELRCDPISGHTALYWYRQSLGQGPEFLIYFQGTGAADDSGLPNDRFFAVRPEGSVSTLKIQRTERGDSAVYLCASSPGPGETQYFGPGTRLLVL.

The rearrangement joins TRBV4-2 to TRBJ2-3; tentatively, D is TRBD2 (5 bases). V shed 0 bases and J shed 4 bases, with 5 bases lying between them. The CDR3 totals 13 residues. Germline CDR1 is LGHNA and CDR2 is YNFKEQ. CDR3 in amino acids: CASSQELADTQYF. Written as DNA, the CDR3 is TGTGCCAGCAGCCAAGAACTAGCAGATACGCAGTATTTT.

This chain connects TRBV9 to TRBJ2-1, with TRBD2 as a possible D gene (6 bases). V lost 7 bases and J 5 bases, leaving 13 bases between the germline ends. Germline values: CDR1 SGDLS, CDR2 YYNGEE. The CDR3 has 13 amino acids. The DNA of the CDR3 is TGTGCCAGCGCAAAGGCGGGGAACAATGAGCAGTTCTTC. As protein: CASAKAGNNEQFF.

The genes are TRBV6-6 and TRBJ1-2; D is unresolved. Trimming cost V 2 bases and J 3 bases, with 16 bases left between them. CDR3 length: 16 residues. Germline CDR1 and CDR2: MNHNY and SVGAGI (reference sequence). The CDR3 DNA follows: TGTGCCAGCAGTTACAGTAAAACAGCTGTTGACTATGGCTACACCTTC. Translating gives CASSYSKTAVDYGYTF.

About this clone itself: Other DNA sequences in the same sample also yield this CDR3. This chain connects TRBV18 to TRBJ1-5; a weak D match, TRBD1 (5 bases). The CDR3 covers 14 residues. CDR1 is KGHSH, CDR2 LQKENI, per germline. V lost 6 bases and J 1 base, leaving 10 bases between the germline ends. This chain's CDR3 is CASSPGVSNQPQHF. CDR3 DNA: TGTGCCAGCTCGCCGGGGGTAAGCAATCAGCCCCAGCATTTT.

The genes are TRBV7-9 and TRBJ1-1; tentative D call: TRBD1 (5 bases). V shed 4 bases and J shed 0 bases, with 18 bases lying between them. Germline lookup yields CDR1 SEHNR and CDR2 FQNEAQ (reference sequence). There are 17 residues in the CDR3. CDR3: CASSSPQLVRVNTEAFF. CDR3 DNA sequence: TGTGCCAGCAGCTCCCCGCAGTTGGTCAGGGTGAACACTGAAGCTTTCTTT. The whole variable domain, remainder taken from reference TRBV7-9 and TRBJ1-1, is DTGVSQNPRHKITKRGQNVTFRCDPISEHNRLYWYRQTLGQGPEFLTYFQNEAQLEKSRLLSDRFSAERPKGSFSTLEIQRTEQGDSAMYLCASSSPQLVRVNTEAFFGQGTRLTVV.

The table lists this clone with a few counts. The J gene is TRBJ1-1, the V gene TRBV6-1; D gene unclear. CDR3 size: 12 residues. Germline loops: CDR1 MNHNS, CDR2 SASEGT. V shed 7 bases and J shed 3 bases, with 9 bases lying between them. CDR3 in amino acids: CASTPPYTEAFF. The CDR3, as DNA: TGTGCCAGCACCCCCCCGTACACTGAAGCTTTCTTT.

The chain is built from TRBV5-1 and TRBJ2-7, with D possibly being TRBD1 (6 bases). CDR1 and CDR2 (germline): SGHRS, YFSETQ. Trimming removed 1 base from V and 1 base from J, with 9 bases in between. The CDR3 sequence is 14 residues long. Written as DNA, the CDR3 is TGCGCCAGCAGCTTGTCCACAGGGTCCTACGAGCAGTACTTC. As protein: CASSLSTGSYEQYF.